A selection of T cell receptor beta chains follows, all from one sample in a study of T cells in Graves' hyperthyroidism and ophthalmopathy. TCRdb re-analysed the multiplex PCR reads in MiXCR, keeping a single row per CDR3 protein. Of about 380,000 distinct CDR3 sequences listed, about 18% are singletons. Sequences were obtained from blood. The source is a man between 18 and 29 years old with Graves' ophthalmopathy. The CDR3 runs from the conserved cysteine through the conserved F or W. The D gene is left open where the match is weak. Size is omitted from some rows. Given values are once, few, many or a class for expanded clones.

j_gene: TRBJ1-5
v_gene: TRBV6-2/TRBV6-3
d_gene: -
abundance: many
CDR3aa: CASSPQLSNQPQHF
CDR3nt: TGTGCCAGCAGCCCTCAGCTTAGCAATCAGCCCCAGCATTTT

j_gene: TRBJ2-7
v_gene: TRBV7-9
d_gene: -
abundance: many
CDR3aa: CASSSPYEQYF
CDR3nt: TGTGCCAGCAGCAGCCCCTACGAGCAGTACTTC

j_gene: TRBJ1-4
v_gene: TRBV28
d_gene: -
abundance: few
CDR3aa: CASSLPREKLFF
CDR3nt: TGTGCCAGCAGCCTTCCCCGGGAAAAACTGTTTTTT

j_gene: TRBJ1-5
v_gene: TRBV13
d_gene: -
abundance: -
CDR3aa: CASSLGIDSNQPQHF
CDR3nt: TGTGCCAGCAGCTTAGGGATAGATAGCAATCAGCCCCAGCATTTT

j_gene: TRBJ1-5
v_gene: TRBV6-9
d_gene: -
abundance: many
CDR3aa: CASSYSNGQSNQPQHF
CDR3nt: TGTGCCAGCAGTTATTCGAATGGACAGAGCAATCAGCCCCAGCATTTT

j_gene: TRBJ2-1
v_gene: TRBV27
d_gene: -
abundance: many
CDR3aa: CASSWSLPSSYNEQFF
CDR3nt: TGTGCCAGCAGTTGGTCACTACCGAGCTCCTACAATGAGCAGTTCTTC

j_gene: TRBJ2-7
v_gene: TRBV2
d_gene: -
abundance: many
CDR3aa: CASSPRPGTYEQYF
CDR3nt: TGTGCCAGCAGCCCGCGGCCGGGAACCTACGAGCAGTACTTC

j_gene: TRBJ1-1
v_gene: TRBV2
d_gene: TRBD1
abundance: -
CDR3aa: CASSRTGLEAFF
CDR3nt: TGTGCCAGCAGCAGGACAGGGCTTGAAGCTTTCTTT

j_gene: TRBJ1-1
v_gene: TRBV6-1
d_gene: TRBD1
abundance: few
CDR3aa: CASTGTGERKNTEAFF
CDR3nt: TGTGCCAGCACCGGAACAGGGGAACGGAAGAACACTGAAGCTTTCTTT

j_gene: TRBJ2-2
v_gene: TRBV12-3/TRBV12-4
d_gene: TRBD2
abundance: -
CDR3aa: CASSSKLLAGGDTGELFF
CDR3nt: TGTGCCAGCAGTTCAAAGTTACTAGCGGGCGGGGACACCGGGGAGCTGTTTTTT

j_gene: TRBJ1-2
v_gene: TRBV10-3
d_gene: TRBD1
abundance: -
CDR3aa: CAITSTGGGYTF
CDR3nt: TGTGCCATCACTTCGACAGGGGGTGGCTACACCTTC